Each of the 9 T cell receptor beta chains below was sequenced from the same sample in a study of T cell changes during pregnancy in multiple sclerosis. TCRdb's copy holds only in-frame clones and misses some; the assay was immunoSEQ multiplex PCR. The sample lists over 70,000 clones; approximately 92% were seen once. The specimen comprised peripheral blood, sampled in the first trimester of pregnancy. These receptors all come from a female donor with multiple sclerosis, enrolled in a pregnancy study.

This chain connects TRBV29-1 to TRBJ1-2; D is ambiguous. Germline lookup yields CDR1 SQVTM and CDR2 ANQGSEA. The V gene lost 1 base and the J gene lost 5 bases, with 5 bases spanning the gap. CDR3 size: 11 residues. CDR3 in DNA: TGCAGCGTTGAAGGAGGATATGGCTACACCTTC. Translating it yields CSVEGGYGYTF.

This clone has only one observation. This chain uses TRBV15 with TRBJ2-3; D is perhaps TRBD1 (6 bases). Germline V gene sequence: CDR1 LNHNV, CDR2 YYDKDF (reference sequence). This CDR3 contains 15 residues. The V end lost 3 bases, the J end lost 2 bases, and 12 bases lay between the germline ends. The DNA for the CDR3 is TGTGCCACCAGCAGCATGACAGGTCTCACAGATACGCAGTATTTT. It yields the protein CATSSMTGLTDTQYF.

This chain connects TRBV4-1 to TRBJ2-1; 7 positions agree with TRBD1. The CDR3 contains 14 residues. J was trimmed by 7 bases and V by 2 bases; bases with no gene match: 5. Germline values: CDR1 MGHRA, CDR2 YSYEKL. This chain's CDR3 is CASSQPTGRNEQFF. CDR3 sequence (DNA): TGCGCCAGCAGCCAACCGACAGGGCGAAATGAGCAGTTCTTC.

This clone occurred a few times. The CDR3 is CASSTTGVGGSPLHF. The CDR3 coding sequence is TGTGCCAGCAGCACTACAGGAGTTGGCGGTTCACCCCTCCACTTT. This chain uses TRBV11-1 with TRBJ1-6; perhaps TRBD1 as D (5 bases). Germline CDR1 reads SGHAT; CDR2 reads FQDESV (reference sequence). Between the trimmed V and J ends, which lost 5 bases and 9 bases, there was a span of 17 bases. This CDR3 region has 15 residues.

This clone was detected only once. The rearrangement joins TRBV4-2 to TRBJ1-2; no definite D call. The germline V gene encodes CDR1 LGHNA and CDR2 YNFKEQ. This CDR3 is 14 amino acids long. V gave up 2 bases and J gave up 2 bases, with 9 bases separating them. The CDR3 region has the DNA TGTGCCAGCAGCCAACCTCTGGGCAACTATGGCTACACCTTC. Its translation: CASSQPLGNYGYTF.

The chain joins TRBV21-1 to TRBJ1-5; the table names TRBD1, a call not compared with the DNA. TRBV21-1 counts as a pseudogene. The CDR3 consists of 18 residues. Here the CDR3 DNA reads TGTGCCAGCAGCGAGGGACAGGGAGGGACCTATAGCAATCAGCCCCAGCATTTT. Translation gives CASSEGQGGTYSNQPQHF.

The chain has TRBV27 and TRBJ1-6, with D perhaps matching TRBD1 (5 bases). Trimming cost V 5 bases and J 7 bases, with 15 bases left between them. The CDR3 has 15 amino acids. The germline V gene has CDR1 MNHEY and CDR2 SMNVEV (reference sequence). CDR3 nucleotides: TGTGCCAGCAGTCGAGATCCGGGACTAAATTCACCCCTCCACTTT. It is translated as CASSRDPGLNSPLHF.

A few counts support this clone. This chain connects TRBV27 to TRBJ1-6, with D uncertain. Germline V gives CDR1 MNHEY, CDR2 SMNVEV (reference sequence). The CDR3 runs to 12 residues. V was cut by 8 bases and J by 7 bases, with 9 bases left in between. The CDR3: CASGDLNSPLHF. For the CDR3, the DNA is TGTGCCAGCGGAGACTTAAATTCACCCCTCCACTTT.

The chain combines TRBV7-9 with TRBJ2-7, with D possibly matching TRBD1 (6 bases). The CDR3 has 14 residues. The germline V gene has CDR1 SEHNR and CDR2 FQNEAQ (reference sequence). V lost 5 bases, J lost 3 bases, and 14 bases lay in between. The CDR3 region has the DNA TGTGCCAGCAGCCCCCCAGGGGTAGTCTACGAGCAGTACTTC. The encoded protein is CASSPPGVVYEQYF.